This T cell receptor beta chain comes out of a study of B cell selection in AIRE deficiency. Findings and limits, study-wide: Of roughly 3,400 shared Treg TCRbeta sequences, roughly 31% were healthy-donor-only and around 9% patient-only. CDR3s were shorter in shared Treg sequences, reflecting few non-templated nucleotide insertions. With only TCRbeta sequenced, less than 45% of shared healthy Treg sequences overlapped Tconv.

J was trimmed by 5 bases and V by 7 bases; bases with no gene match: 13. Germline assignment: CDR1 MDHEN and CDR2 SYDVKM. The CDR3 extends over 15 amino acids. CD4+CD127+ cells were sorted as the conventional CD4 T cells. As concerns this clone: Its antigen remains unidentified.

As originally analysed: Approximately 100,000 patient and about 130,000 healthy donor in-frame TCRbeta sequences came from conventional T cells. Libraries were prepared by immunoSEQ multiplex PCR; TCRdb keeps only in-frame clonotypes and omits some of them. That table furnishes V, J and clone size, whereas the DNA furnished D and trimming. The sample lists about 25,000 clones, 96% seen once, with approximately 0.21% in the top ten. The clonotype comes from a human donor in good health. The rearrangement uses TRBV28 and TRBJ2-7; the match to TRBD2 covers 8 bases. Sequenced: CD4+CD127+ conventional T cells sorted from PBMCs. CDR3 DNA: TGTGCCAGCAATTCCCGGGCGGGAGGTATACACGAGCAGTACTTC. Protein product: CASNSRAGGIHEQYF. The full variable domain, rest sourced from reference TRBV28 and TRBJ2-7, is DVKVTQSSRYLVKRTGEKVFLECVQDMDHENMFWYRQDPGLGLRLIYFSYDVKMKEKGDIPEGYSVSREKKERFSLILESASTNQTSMYLCASNSRAGGIHEQYFGPGTRLTVT.